Listed below are T cell receptor beta chains from one sample, sequenced in a study of regulatory T cells in long-lasting Graves disease. TCRdb reanalysed the multiplex PCR reads using MiXCR and keeps one entry per CDR3 protein. The data contain some 350,000 distinct CDR3 sequences, about 16% of them singletons. These data also featured in a second study, about T cells in Graves' hyperthyroidism and ophthalmopathy.

The sample in question was peripheral blood mononuclear cells (PBMCs), obtained at new diagnosis, from a patient treated with antithyroid drugs. The origin of the receptors is a woman between 18 and 30 years old with Graves disease. Each CDR3 is given with its conserved first and last residue.

j_call v_call cdr3_aa
TRBJ2-5 TRBV20-1 CSARDAPSGKETQYF
TRBJ1-1 TRBV6-1 CASSEAAVGVFGTEAFF
TRBJ2-4 TRBV6-1 CASSLAGGPFENIQYF
TRBJ2-5 TRBV28 CASSGGGNWGTQYF
TRBJ2-1 TRBV5-1 CASSRTSGTSGFYNEQFF
TRBJ2-7 TRBV28 CASSSETGSEQYF
TRBJ2-7 TRBV2 CASGGQPYEQYF
TRBJ2-6 TRBV28 CASSFRDWANVLTF
TRBJ2-7 TRBV25-1 CASSLTGATLWDEQYF
. TRBV9 CASSDPTYRRRHYSTDTQHF
TRBJ2-7 TRBV6-1 CASRATGSTYEQYF
TRBJ2-3 TRBV20-1 CSASPTSGIGDTQYF
TRBJ1-1 TRBV18 CASSPRRGEAFF
TRBJ2-4 TRBV29-1 CSVEVGEGELNIQYF
TRBJ2-7 TRBV7-9 CASSPKSSSGGFYEQYF
TRBJ2-1 TRBV20-1 CSARFTSGHTGSNEQFF
TRBJ2-2 TRBV2 CASRRQSSTGELFF
TRBJ2-1 TRBV24-1 CATSDLASSYNEQFF
TRBJ1-1 TRBV28 CASRTTSGQAYTEAFF
TRBJ2-7 TRBV3-1 CASSLYNEQYF
TRBJ2-5 TRBV20-1 CSAWAGSVQETQYF
TRBJ2-3 TRBV14 CASSLPMATTDTQYF
TRBJ2-3 TRBV5-4 CASSGGGLTDTQYF
TRBJ2-7 TRBV7-2 CASSLSRGTSTIYEQYF
TRBJ1-2 TRBV19 CASSTYTANYGYTF
TRBJ1-5 TRBV3-1 CASSQHRGGIRDQPQHF
TRBJ2-2 TRBV9 CASSVPGGGTGELFF
TRBJ2-1 TRBV12-3/TRBV12-4 CASRRGSEQFF
. TRBV28 CASSVAGENEQYF
TRBJ1-2 TRBV4-1 CASSLDGPFYGYTF
TRBJ2-7 TRBV4-1 CASSQVLVSGRETYEQYF
TRBJ2-3 TRBV10-3 CAISDHQGIAVTTDTQYF
TRBJ2-1 TRBV11-2 CASSLVLAGVDNEQFF
TRBJ1-1 TRBV6-1 CASSEQGTNTEAFF
TRBJ1-2 TRBV7-8 CASSLPDRVGIDGYTF
TRBJ2-1 TRBV29-1 CSAPAEAGADNEQFF
TRBJ1-6 TRBV28 CASSLLQASYNSPLHF
TRBJ2-6 TRBV7-8 CASSLARQGRSGANVLTF
TRBJ1-3 TRBV13 CASSLVVGDYSGNTIYF
TRBJ2-1 TRBV5-1 CASSLTSGGSVEQFF
TRBJ1-5 TRBV27 CASSLVRGRGNQPQHF
TRBJ2-7 TRBV6-1 CASSEGGGAYEQYF
TRBJ2-2 TRBV30 CAWSETGSGELFF
TRBJ2-3 TRBV4-2 CASSQARRTSDRYTDTQYF
TRBJ1-6 TRBV5-1 CASSLGESVSPLHF
TRBJ2-3 TRBV12-3/TRBV12-4 CASSSSVLAGGGTDTQYF
TRBJ2-1 TRBV5-4 CASSLWGGNEQFF
TRBJ2-1 TRBV24-1 CATSGRAYYNEQFF
TRBJ1-2 TRBV7-2 CASRLWGRGSNYGYTF
TRBJ2-1 TRBV2 CASSVDRSSYNEQFF
TRBJ2-1 TRBV7-3 CASSPGLDNEQFF
TRBJ1-2 TRBV5-1 CASSYYRGRNYGYTF
TRBJ2-7 TRBV19 CASSPGRAGPTEQYF
TRBJ1-1 TRBV28 CASSLRESGGTEAFF
TRBJ1-2 TRBV6-1 CASTRTGFPGYGYTF
TRBJ1-2 TRBV20-1 CSTQGAGGYTF
TRBJ2-3 TRBV20-1 CSARVGGTDTQYF
TRBJ2-1 TRBV24-1 CATSDTPRDRAYDEQFF
TRBJ2-7 TRBV11-2 CASSPARLPGLADSYEQYF
TRBJ2-2 TRBV6-1 CASSEGEIGELFF